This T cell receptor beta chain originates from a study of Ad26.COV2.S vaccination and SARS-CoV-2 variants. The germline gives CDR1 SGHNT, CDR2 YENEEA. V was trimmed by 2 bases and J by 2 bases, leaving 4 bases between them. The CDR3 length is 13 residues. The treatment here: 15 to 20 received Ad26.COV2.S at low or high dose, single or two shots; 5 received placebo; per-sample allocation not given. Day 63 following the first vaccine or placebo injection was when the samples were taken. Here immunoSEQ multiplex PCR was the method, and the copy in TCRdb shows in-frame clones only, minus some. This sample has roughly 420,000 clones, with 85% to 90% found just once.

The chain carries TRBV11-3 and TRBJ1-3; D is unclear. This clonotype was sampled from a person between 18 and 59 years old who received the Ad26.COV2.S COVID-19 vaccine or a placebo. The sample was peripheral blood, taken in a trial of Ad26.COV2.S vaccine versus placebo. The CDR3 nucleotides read TGTGCCAGCAGCTTAACGACTGGAAACACCATATATTTT. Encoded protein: CASSLTTGNTIYF.